The present entry profiles one T cell receptor (beta chain) with its context. A read error may account for a junction end that differs from germline. The data derive from a study of sequential checkpoint blockade in melanoma. Overall study context: Both treatment sequences were followed by maintenance nivolumab.

Clones were read by immunoSEQ multiplex PCR, and TCRdb kept only the in-frame ones, dropping some. The data show 9,500 to 12,000 clones, roughly 51% seen once. Treatment given: randomized to nivolumab then ipilimumab (arm A) or the reverse (arm B). DNA-damaging chemotherapy had not been given to any patient beforehand. PBMC sorting kept live CD3+CD8+ cells without CD19 or CD56. The source of this sequence is a human donor with melanoma. Sample: CD8+ T cells sorted from blood (inferred from file names), taken from a patient given nivolumab and ipilimumab in sequence.

CDR3 DNA sequence: TGCGCCAGCAGCCCAAGCGACGGGAACACCGGGGAGCTGTTTTTT. Encoded protein: CASSPSDGNTGELFF. The rearrangement joins TRBV5-4 to TRBJ2-2; D is undetermined. The CDR3 sequence is 15 residues long. Germline V gives CDR1 SGHNT, CDR2 YYREEE (reference sequence).